The 22 T cell receptor beta chains below come from one sample, sequenced in a study of T cell clonotyping in hematopoietic cell transplantation. TCRdb keeps only in-frame clones here, not all; method: immunoSEQ multiplex PCR. The repertoire includes some 18,000 clones, about 83% of them detected once, and under 10% sits in the top ten. Time point indicated: recipient sample about 28 days before transplant, after cytoreduction. The sequences come from peripheral blood mononuclear cells, collected before stem cell transplant. The receptors shown here come from a man aged 50-60 years with acute myeloid leukemia. Some clones in this sample may be carry-over from other donors' samples.

The chain joins TRBV5-1 to TRBJ1-2; tentative D call: TRBD1 (6 bases). This CDR3 is built from 15 residues. The V and J ends lost 7 bases and 3 bases respectively, with 19 bases between them. The germline V gene encodes CDR1 SGHRS and CDR2 YFSETQ. As DNA, the CDR3 is TGCGCCAGCGGTCCCACAGGGTTTAAGGACTATGGCTACACCTTC. Amino acid sequence: CASGPTGFKDYGYTF.

CDR3 residues: CASRPGTGSSYEQYF. CDR3 nucleotides: TGTGCCAGCAGACCCGGGACGGGAAGCTCCTACGAGCAGTACTTC. This chain links TRBV2 with TRBJ2-7, with D perhaps being TRBD1 or TRBD2 (5 bases each). This CDR3 region has 15 residues. V dropped 6 bases and J dropped 0 bases, with 15 bases sitting between them. Germline V lookup: CDR1 SNHLY, CDR2 FYNNEI.

The CDR3 region has the DNA TGCGCCAGCAGCCAAGGGTCGGCTTTACTCGACTCACCCCTCCACTTT. It yields the protein CASSQGSALLDSPLHF. V usage is TRBV4-1 and J usage is TRBJ1-6; no definite D call. This CDR3 comprises 16 residues. The V end was cut by 1 base, the J end by 10 bases, with 17 bases between. Germline V gene sequence: CDR1 MGHRA, CDR2 YSYEKL.

The rearrangement uses TRBV19 and TRBJ2-1, with 8 nucleotides matching TRBD2. V was clipped by 7 bases and J by 7 bases; unmatched bases: 9. CDR3 length: 14 amino acids. Per the germline V gene, CDR1 is LNHDA and CDR2 is SQIVND (reference sequence). The chain's CDR3 is CASTLGLGSNEQFF. The CDR3 DNA is TGTGCCAGTACCTTGGGACTAGGAAGTAATGAGCAGTTCTTC.

This chain connects TRBV19 to TRBJ2-7; perhaps TRBD2 as D (6 bases). The CDR3 covers 13 residues. V was shortened by 6 bases and J by 6 bases, with 15 bases between the two germline ends. The V gene's germline CDR1 is LNHDA and CDR2 SQIVND (reference sequence). The chain's CDR3 is CASSGGGLGEQYF. In DNA form, the CDR3 reads TGTGCCAGTAGCGGGGGAGGCCTCGGCGAGCAGTACTTC.

The V gene is TRBV5-1, the J gene TRBJ2-7; possibly TRBD1 or TRBD2 for D (6 bases each). The V end lost 4 bases, the J end lost 9 bases, and 17 bases lay between the germline ends. The CDR3 extends over 13 amino acids. The germline gives CDR1 SGHRS, CDR2 YFSETQ. The DNA of the CDR3 is TGCGCCAGCAGCCCGGGCCTTGAGGGGGGGCAGTACTTC. Its translation is CASSPGLEGGQYF.

The chain employs TRBV19 and TRBJ1-2; possibly TRBD1 for D (6 bases). With 7 bases removed from V and 0 bases from J, the gap between germline ends came to 12 bases. Germline-derived CDR1 and CDR2 are LNHDA and SQIVND (reference sequence). The CDR3 consists of 14 residues. In nucleotides, the CDR3 is TGTGCCAGTACCCCCAGGGGTCCTAACTATGGCTACACCTTC. Its translation: CASTPRGPNYGYTF.

This clone was found once. The chain links TRBV10-3 to TRBJ2-1, with 9 bases identical to TRBD1. The germline CDR1 and CDR2 sequences are ENHRY and SYGVKD. CDR3 length: 15 amino acids. Unmatched junction bases numbered 2, after V lost 2 bases and J lost 3 bases. CDR3 nucleotide sequence: TGTGCCATCAGTGAGGGGACAGGGTACTACAATGAGCAGTTCTTC. This translates into CAISEGTGYYNEQFF.

This chain joins TRBV5-5 and TRBJ2-7; D not certain. Germline loops: CDR1 SGHKS, CDR2 YYEKEE (reference sequence). The CDR3 is 14 residues long. Trimming took off 0 bases at V and 3 bases at J, with 10 bases between the two ends. The CDR3 region is CASSLVRAYYEQYF. The CDR3 nucleotides read TGTGCCAGCAGCTTGGTTCGGGCCTACTACGAGCAGTACTTC.

The J gene is TRBJ1-5, the V gene TRBV5-5; TRBD1 is a possible D gene (5 bases). The germline CDR1 and CDR2 sequences are SGHKS and YYEKEE (reference sequence). This CDR3 has 15 residues. Trimming pared 2 bases from V and 1 base from J, leaving 10 bases between. The CDR3 nucleotides read TGTGCCAGCAGCTTCAGGGACGGGAGCAATCAGCCCCAGCATTTT. Amino acid sequence: CASSFRDGSNQPQHF.

CDR3 sequence (DNA): TGTGCCAGCAGCGCCCAACTTCTGGGAGGGTATGGCTACACCTTC. It translates to CASSAQLLGGYGYTF. The chain uses TRBV9 and TRBJ1-2; D uncertain. Germline V gene sequence: CDR1 SGDLS, CDR2 YYNGEE. The CDR3 totals 15 residues. V lost 3 bases and J lost 5, with 17 bases in between.

V usage is TRBV15 and J usage is TRBJ2-7, with a tentative D call TRBD1 (6 bases). Germline CDR1 reads LNHNV; CDR2 reads YYDKDF (reference sequence). This CDR3 is built from 16 residues. With 0 bases removed from V and 2 bases from J, the gap between germline ends came to 14 bases. The CDR3 loop is CATSRDGAGEAYEQYF. The CDR3 nucleotides are TGTGCCACCAGCAGAGATGGAGCAGGGGAAGCCTACGAGCAGTACTTC.

The rearrangement uses TRBV30 and TRBJ2-7; 12 positions match TRBD1. V gave up 0 bases and J gave up 3 bases; unmatched junction bases: 6. The length of the CDR3 is 16 residues. Germline V gives CDR1 GTSNPN, CDR2 SVGIG (reference sequence). The CDR3 coding sequence is TGTGCCTGGAGTGTCCAGGGACAGGGGGCGCTCTACGAGCAGTACTTC. Translation: CAWSVQGQGALYEQYF.

There are a few counts of this clone. This chain connects TRBV7-9 to TRBJ1-2, with 11 nucleotides matching TRBD1. V lost 1 base, J lost 6 bases, and 1 base stayed unmatched. The germline V gene has CDR1 SEHNR and CDR2 FQNEAQ (reference sequence). This CDR3 contains 14 residues. The CDR3: CASSLGTGGDGYTF. In DNA, the CDR3 is TGTGCCAGCAGCTTAGGGACAGGGGGCGATGGCTACACCTTC.

The chain employs TRBV12-2 and TRBJ1-2; the table's TRBD1 call for D was not verified on the DNA. TRBV12-2 is assigned pseudogene status. The CDR3 is 17 amino acids. CDR3 nucleotides: TGTGCAAGTCGCACCGTCCCGGGACATCTTGGTAACTATGGCTACACCTTC. Protein sequence: CASRTVPGHLGNYGYTF.

The chain recombines TRBV9 with TRBJ1-1, with a possible D match to TRBD1 (6 bases). The CDR3 sequence is 14 residues long. Deletions cut 3 bases from V and 0 bases from J, with 9 bases between. Germline loops: CDR1 SGDLS, CDR2 YYNGEE. The chain's CDR3 is CASSEGGVNTEAFF. The CDR3 DNA reads TGTGCCAGCAGCGAGGGGGGAGTGAACACTGAAGCTTTCTTT.

This clone has just one count. The V gene is TRBV5-1, the J gene TRBJ1-2; D remains unclear. The V end was cut by 0 bases, the J end by 5 bases, with 14 bases between. In germline, CDR1 is SGHRS, CDR2 YFSETQ. This CDR3 contains 15 residues. The chain's CDR3 is CASSLVVGREYGYTF. The CDR3 bases are TGCGCCAGCAGCTTGGTGGTAGGGAGAGAGTATGGCTACACCTTC.

The CDR3: CASSSVLVDPRRGYTF. DNA for the CDR3: TGCGCCAGCAGCTCGGTCCTCGTGGACCCGCGGAGGGGCTACACCTTC. V is TRBV4-3 and J is TRBJ1-2; no clear D gene. The germline V gene has CDR1 LGHNA and CDR2 YSLEER. The CDR3 sequence is 16 residues long. V shed 5 bases and J shed 8 bases, with 24 bases lying between them.

This rearrangement joins TRBV9 to TRBJ1-1, with D perhaps TRBD1 (5 bases). The V end lost 4 bases, the J end lost 8 bases, and 21 bases lay between the germline ends. CDR1 and CDR2 (germline): SGDLS, YYNGEE. This CDR3 spans 15 amino acids. The chain's CDR3 is CASSQSGTGGPEAFF. CDR3 nucleotide sequence: TGTGCCAGCAGCCAAAGTGGAACAGGAGGCCCCGAAGCTTTCTTT.

The chain has TRBV2 and TRBJ1-1, with TRBD1 matching over 7 bases. The germline V gene has CDR1 SNHLY and CDR2 FYNNEI. Losses at the gene ends were 6 bases for V and 6 bases for J; bases not matched to a gene: 4. The CDR3 has 12 residues. The CDR3 DNA sequence: TGTGCCAGCAGGGACAGGTTTGCTGAAGCTTTCTTT. The encoded protein is CASRDRFAEAFF.

The CDR3 protein is CAWRVGSAYEQYF. CDR3 DNA sequence: TGTGCCTGGAGGGTGGGCAGCGCCTACGAGCAGTACTTC. The chain carries TRBV30 and TRBJ2-7; D ambiguous. Trimming left V 3 bases short and J 2 bases short, with 11 bases between. From germline, CDR1 is GTSNPN and CDR2 SVGIG (reference sequence). CDR3 size: 13 residues.

V is TRBV18 and J is TRBJ2-3, with D unclear. The CDR3 extends over 15 amino acids. The germline CDR1 and CDR2 sequences are KGHSH and LQKENI. Trimming left V 3 bases short and J 1 base short, with 11 bases between. CDR3 amino acids: CASSPEYDGTDTQYF. The CDR3 nucleotides are TGTGCCAGCTCACCGGAATATGATGGCACAGATACGCAGTATTTT.